The clone carrying this TCR beta chain was seen many times. The antigen remains undetermined. With a duration under 2 months, the hyperthyroidism was newly diagnosed in patients aged 18 to 65. Amplification of TCR beta CDR3 regions used RNA as the template. First-round RT-PCR of the TCR CDR3 relied on the HTBI primer set. MiXCR, run by TCRdb on the multiplex PCR reads, gives a single entry per CDR3 protein. The sample has approximately 380,000 distinct CDR3 sequences, about 18% seen once. These data originate in a study of T cells in Graves' hyperthyroidism and ophthalmopathy. General study points: In the blood, most expanded thyroid clonotypes above 0.001 appeared as well.

CDR3 length: 13 residues. The V and J ends lost 6 bases and 0 bases respectively, with 9 bases between them. The germline V gene has CDR1 SGHAT and CDR2 FQNNGV. This clonotype was sampled from a woman younger than 30 with Graves' hyperthyroidism. The sample was blood. The rearrangement uses TRBV11-2 and TRBJ2-7; D gene unclear. This CDR3 is CASRSDRSYEQYF. CDR3 in DNA: TGTGCCAGCAGATCCGACCGCTCCTACGAGCAGTACTTC.